This T cell receptor beta chain came from a study of tumor and adjacent non-tumor tissue in lung cancer. The study's findings and limits: Significantly higher TCR diversity was found in tumor than normal lung.

The template was RNA from unsorted bulk tissue. Between August and November 2014, newly diagnosed, chemotherapy-naive lung cancer patients underwent thoracic surgery in China. The CDR3 contains 13 residues. Germline V gene data show CDR1 as SGHRS and CDR2 as YFSETQ. This clonotype has just one count. Its matching antigen is unknown. Sequence at one end of the junction differs from germline and may be a read error. A modified ARM-PCR protocol with three rounds of nested PCR amplified TCRbeta. A single record per CDR3 protein comes from TCRdb applying MiXCR to the multiplex PCR reads. The sample gives 78,000 or so distinct CDR3 sequences, 75% to 90% of which show up once; 10% to 15% is in the top ten.

The clonotype originates from a woman between 50 and 59 years old with non-small cell lung cancer. Sequencing used lung tumor tissue. This chain joins TRBV5-1 and TRBJ2-1, with 9 bases matching TRBD2. CDR3 nucleotide sequence: TGCGCCAACAGCTTAAGCGGGAGGAATGAGGAGTTCTTC. It translates to CANSLSGRNEEFF. The full variable domain, completed using reference TRBV5-1 and TRBJ2-1, is KAGVTQTPRYLIKTRGQQVTLSCSPISGHRSVSWYQQTPGQGLQFLFEYFSETQRNKGNFPGRFSGRQFSNSRSEMNVSTLELGDSALYLCANSLSGRNEEFFGPGTRLTVL.